This T cell receptor beta chain was recorded in a study of T cell responses to AZD1222 COVID-19 vaccine. Points from the study as a whole: Baseline serology detected seropositivity in only six AZD1222 recipients. No day 14 peak samples; only post-peak repertoires were characterized.

About this clone: The target antigen is unknown.

The V end lost 0 bases, the J end lost 4 bases, and 6 bases lay between the germline ends. Germline CDR1 and CDR2: SGHVS and FQNEAQ. The CDR3 loop spans 13 amino acids. Measured with immunoSEQ multiplex PCR; TCRdb has only the in-frame clones, and not every one. This table holds 50,000 to 60,000 clones, roughly 88% found once. The source was peripheral blood, collected on day 0 of AZD1222 vaccination. This chain uses TRBV7-8 with TRBJ1-2; D is uncertain. The receptor was isolated from an adult in good health. The CDR3 bases are TGTGCCAGCAGCTTAGCGCGACTCTATGGCTACACCTTC. Its protein product is CASSLARLYGYTF.